This record looks at one TCR beta chain sequence and its context. The antigen is undetermined. This sample stems from a study of PD-1 blockade in classical Hodgkin lymphoma. General study points: Possible causes of repertoire differences, disease activity or prior therapy, remain undefined. The study found that TCR diversity rose significantly by C4D1 in CD4+ but not CD8+ cells.

Produced via immunoSEQ multiplex PCR; TCRdb's table is partial and in-frame only. This table holds about 23,000 clones, around 64% found once. Every patient was affected by relapse after autologous stem cell transplantation, while exposure to brentuximab vedotin was not uniform. Best responses included complete response and partial response; otherwise, the best response was progressive disease. Germline-derived CDR1 and CDR2 are SEHNR and FQNEAQ (reference sequence). The CDR3 has 15 amino acids. The V and J ends lost 8 bases and 6 bases, in that order; junction bases with no gene match: 10. The chain uses TRBV7-9 and TRBJ2-1; 10 bases match TRBD2. The receptor was isolated from a human donor with classical Hodgkin lymphoma. Here the sequenced sample was peripheral blood mononuclear cells (PBMCs), taken at baseline. The CDR3 region is CASLLVLAGLNEQFF. The CDR3 DNA is TGTGCCAGCTTATTGGTACTAGCGGGACTCAATGAGCAGTTCTTC.